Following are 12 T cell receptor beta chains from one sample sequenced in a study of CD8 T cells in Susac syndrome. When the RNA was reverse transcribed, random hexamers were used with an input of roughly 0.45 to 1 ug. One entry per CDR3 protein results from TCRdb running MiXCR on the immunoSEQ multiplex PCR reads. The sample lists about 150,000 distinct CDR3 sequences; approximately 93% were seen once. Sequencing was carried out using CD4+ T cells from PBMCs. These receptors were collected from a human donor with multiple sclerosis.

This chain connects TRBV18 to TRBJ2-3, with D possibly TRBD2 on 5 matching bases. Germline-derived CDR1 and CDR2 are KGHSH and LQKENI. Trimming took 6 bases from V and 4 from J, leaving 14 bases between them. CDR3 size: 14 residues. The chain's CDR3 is CASSPAPGSDTQYF. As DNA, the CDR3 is TGTGCCAGCTCCCCAGCGCCGGGGTCAGATACGCAGTATTTT.

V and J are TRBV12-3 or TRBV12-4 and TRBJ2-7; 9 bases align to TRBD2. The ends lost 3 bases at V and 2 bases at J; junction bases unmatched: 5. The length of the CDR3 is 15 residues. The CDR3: CASSLASGVPYEQYF. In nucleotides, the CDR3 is TGTGCCAGCAGTTTGGCTAGCGGGGTCCCCTACGAGCAGTACTTC.

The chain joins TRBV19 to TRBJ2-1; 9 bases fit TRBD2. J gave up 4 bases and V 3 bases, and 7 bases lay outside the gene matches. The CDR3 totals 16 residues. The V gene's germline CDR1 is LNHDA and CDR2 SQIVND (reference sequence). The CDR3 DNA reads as TGTGCCAGTAGTATTTTAGCGGGGGCGGCTTACAATGAGCAGTTCTTC. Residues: CASSILAGAAYNEQFF.

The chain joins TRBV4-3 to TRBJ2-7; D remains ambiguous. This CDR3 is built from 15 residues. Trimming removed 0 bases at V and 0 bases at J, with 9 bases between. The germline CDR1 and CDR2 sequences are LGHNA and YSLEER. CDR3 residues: CASSQEPLSSYEQYF. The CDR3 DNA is TGCGCCAGCAGCCAAGAACCTTTGAGCTCCTACGAGCAGTACTTC.

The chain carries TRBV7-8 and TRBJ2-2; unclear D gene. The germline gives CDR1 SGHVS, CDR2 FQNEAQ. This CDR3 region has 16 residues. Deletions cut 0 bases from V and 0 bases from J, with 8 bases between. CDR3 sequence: CASSLAQITNTGELFF. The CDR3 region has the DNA TGTGCCAGCAGCTTAGCCCAGATAACGAACACCGGGGAGCTGTTTTTT.

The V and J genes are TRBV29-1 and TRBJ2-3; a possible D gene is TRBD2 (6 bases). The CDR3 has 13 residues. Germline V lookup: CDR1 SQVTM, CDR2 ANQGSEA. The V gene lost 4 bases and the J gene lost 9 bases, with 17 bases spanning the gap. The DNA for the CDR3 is TGCAGCGTTGTCCCCGGAGGGTATCAGACGCAGTATTTT. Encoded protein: CSVVPGGYQTQYF.

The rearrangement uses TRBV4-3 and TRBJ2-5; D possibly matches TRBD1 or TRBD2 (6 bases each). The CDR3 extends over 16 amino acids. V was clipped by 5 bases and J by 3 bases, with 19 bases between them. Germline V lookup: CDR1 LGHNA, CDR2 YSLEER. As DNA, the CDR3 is TGCGCCAGCAGCGCCGGGGCCCGAGGGGGGAAAGAGACCCAGTACTTC. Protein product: CASSAGARGGKETQYF.

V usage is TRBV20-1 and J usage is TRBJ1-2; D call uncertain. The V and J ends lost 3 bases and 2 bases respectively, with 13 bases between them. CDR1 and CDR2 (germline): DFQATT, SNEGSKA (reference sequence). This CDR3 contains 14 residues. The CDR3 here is CSASSLVDNYGYTF. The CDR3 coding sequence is TGCAGTGCTAGTTCCTTGGTTGACAACTATGGCTACACCTTC.

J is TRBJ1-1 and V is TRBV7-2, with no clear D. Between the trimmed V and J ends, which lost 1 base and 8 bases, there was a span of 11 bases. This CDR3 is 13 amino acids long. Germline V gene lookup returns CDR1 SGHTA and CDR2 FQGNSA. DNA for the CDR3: TGTGCCAGCAGCTTAGTGTATGGTGGGGAAGCTTTCTTT. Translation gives CASSLVYGGEAFF.

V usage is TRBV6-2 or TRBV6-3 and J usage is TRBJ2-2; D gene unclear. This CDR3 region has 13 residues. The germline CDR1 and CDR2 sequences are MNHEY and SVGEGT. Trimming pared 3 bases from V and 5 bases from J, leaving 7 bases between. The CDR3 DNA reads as TGTGCCAGCAGTTATCCAGCAACCGGGGAGCTGTTTTTT. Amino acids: CASSYPATGELFF.

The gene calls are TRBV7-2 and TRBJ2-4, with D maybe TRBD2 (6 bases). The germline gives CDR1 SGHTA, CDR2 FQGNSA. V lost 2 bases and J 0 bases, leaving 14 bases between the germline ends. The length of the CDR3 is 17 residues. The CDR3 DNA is TGTGCCAGCAGCTTAATGGGGGGTGCGGGAGCCAAAAACATTCAGTACTTC. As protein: CASSLMGGAGAKNIQYF.

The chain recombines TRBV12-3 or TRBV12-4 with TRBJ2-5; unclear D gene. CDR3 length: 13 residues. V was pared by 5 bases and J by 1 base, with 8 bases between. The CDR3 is CASSMQGQETQYF. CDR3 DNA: TGTGCCAGCAGTATGCAAGGCCAAGAGACCCAGTACTTC.